The 31 T cell receptor beta chains presented below share a single source sample, sequenced in a study of blood T cell repertoires in COVID-19. Profiling relied on immunoSEQ multiplex PCR, and the TCRdb table lists in-frame clones only, not all of them. This table has a few hundred thousand clones, 75% to 90% appearing once. The material sequenced was peripheral blood. Receptors originate from a woman aged 50 to 60 with COVID-19, enrolled during active disease.

The gene calls are TRBV15 and TRBJ1-5; TRBD1 might be the D (5 bases). This CDR3 has 17 residues. The V gene lost 0 bases and the J gene lost 3 bases, with 15 bases spanning the gap. CDR1 and CDR2 from the germline V gene are LNHNV and YYDKDF (reference sequence). DNA for the CDR3: TGTGCCACCAGCAGAGATTGGGCAGGGAACCTCAATCAGCCCCAGCATTTT. This encodes CATSRDWAGNLNQPQHF.

This clone was seen more than once but under ten times. V gene TRBV7-2 combines with J gene TRBJ1-1; no clear D gene. The CDR3 loop spans 15 amino acids. V dropped 5 bases and J dropped 6 bases, with 19 bases sitting between them. Germline V CDR1 and CDR2: SGHTA, FQGNSA. CDR3 in amino acids: CASSPPTKSNAEAFF. The CDR3 DNA sequence: TGTGCCAGCAGCCCACCGACAAAGTCTAACGCTGAAGCTTTCTTT. The entire variable domain, with the rest obtained from reference TRBV7-2 and TRBJ1-1, is as follows: GAGVSQSPSNKVTEKGKDVELRCDPISGHTALYWYRQSLGQGLEFLIYFQGNSAPDKSGLPSDRFSAERTGGSVSTLTIQRTQQEDSAVYLCASSPPTKSNAEAFFGQGTRLTVV.

The chain has TRBV11-2 and TRBJ2-7; tentative D call: TRBD2 (5 bases). Trimming removed 6 bases at V and 0 bases at J, with 12 bases between. This CDR3 region has 14 residues. Germline V CDR1 and CDR2: SGHAT, FQNNGV. The CDR3 loop reads CASRGADSSYEQYF. CDR3 nucleotides: TGTGCCAGCAGAGGAGCGGATAGCTCCTACGAGCAGTACTTC.

V is TRBV5-1 and J is TRBJ2-5; 8 bases are a match to TRBD2. V gave up 4 bases and J gave up 3 bases; unmatched junction bases: 11. Germline V gene lookup returns CDR1 SGHRS and CDR2 YFSETQ. This CDR3 has 16 residues. DNA of the CDR3: TGCGCCAGCAGCGAACCCGGGACTAGGAGCAAAGAGACCCAGTACTTC. It codes for CASSEPGTRSKETQYF.

This clone has only one observation. This chain uses TRBV27 with TRBJ1-5, with 9 bases identical to TRBD1. Germline V CDR1 and CDR2: MNHEY, SMNVEV (reference sequence). CDR3 length: 20 amino acids. With 4 bases clipped from V and 0 bases from J, the junction kept 16 bases outside the gene matches. This CDR3 reads CASSSGTGYPPHYSNQPQHF. DNA of the CDR3: TGTGCCAGCAGTTCCGGGACAGGGTATCCCCCACATTATAGCAATCAGCCCCAGCATTTT.

The chain recombines TRBV30 with TRBJ2-7, with TRBD2 matching over 9 bases. This CDR3 comprises 12 residues. Trimming cost V 5 bases and J 4 bases; bases outside gene matches: 3. The germline V gene has CDR1 GTSNPN and CDR2 SVGIG (reference sequence). The CDR3 region has the DNA TGTGCCTGGGGCACTAGCGGGTACGAGCAGTACTTC. This translates into CAWGTSGYEQYF. The variable domain in full, completed from reference TRBV30 and TRBJ2-7, reads SQTIHQWPATLVQPVGSPLSLECTVEGTSNPNLYWYRQAAGRGLQLLFYSVGIGQISSEVPQNLSASRPQDRQFILSSKKLLLSDSGFYLCAWGTSGYEQYFGPGTRLTVT.

The chain employs TRBV2 and TRBJ1-1; no reliable D call. With 1 base removed from V and 1 base from J, the gap between germline ends came to 13 bases. Germline assignment: CDR1 SNHLY and CDR2 FYNNEI. The CDR3 totals 16 residues. This CDR3 is CASSEGSAGPNTEAFF. The CDR3 DNA reads as TGTGCCAGCAGTGAAGGGTCGGCGGGCCCGAACACTGAAGCTTTCTTT.

V is TRBV4-1 and J is TRBJ1-3; 8 bases align to TRBD1. The ends lost 3 bases at V and 3 bases at J; junction bases unmatched: 7. CDR1 is MGHRA, CDR2 YSYEKL, per germline. This CDR3 region has 16 residues. The CDR3 loop is CASSQVQGAIGNTIYF. CDR3 in DNA: TGCGCCAGCAGCCAGGTGCAGGGGGCTATTGGAAACACCATATATTTT.

This chain connects TRBV6-5 to TRBJ1-2, with D perhaps matching TRBD1 (5 bases). CDR1 is MNHEY, CDR2 SVGAGI, per germline. V gave up 6 bases and J gave up 0 bases, with 14 bases separating them. CDR3 length equals 15 residues. This CDR3 is CASSRSDRANYGYTF. The CDR3 DNA follows: TGTGCCAGCAGCCGCTCCGACAGAGCTAACTATGGCTACACCTTC.

The gene calls are TRBV30 and TRBJ1-6; TRBD1 matches 10 bases. There are 19 residues in the CDR3. Per germline, CDR1 GTSNPN and CDR2 SVGIG (reference sequence). J lost 7 bases, V lost 3 bases, and 18 bases had no gene match. CDR3 nucleotide sequence: TGTGCCTGGAGCGAAAGGACAGGGGGTATTAAATTAGTGAATTCACCCCTCCACTTT. Protein sequence: CAWSERTGGIKLVNSPLHF.

The chain links TRBV21-1 to TRBJ2-4; the table's D call, TRBD1, has no DNA check behind it. TRBV21-1 corresponds to a pseudogene. The CDR3 consists of 16 residues. The CDR3 DNA reads TGTGCCAGCAGCAAATCACGCCAGGGGTTATCAAACATTCAGTACTTC. Amino acid sequence: CASSKSRQGLSNIQYF.

J is TRBJ2-7 and V is TRBV11-3; 8 bases map to TRBD2. The CDR3 length is 13 residues. V lost 4 bases, J lost 3 bases, and 2 bases stayed unmatched. Germline CDR1 and CDR2: SGHNT and YENEEA. The DNA of the CDR3 is TGTGCCAGCAGCTCACTAGCGGACTACGAGCAGTACTTC. Translated, it gives CASSSLADYEQYF.

CDR3 in DNA: TGTGCCAGCAGCGCCCAGTTTGGGGGGACAGGGAGATCAGATACGCAGTATTTT. Protein: CASSAQFGGTGRSDTQYF. This rearrangement joins TRBV9 to TRBJ2-3; TRBD1 aligns across 9 bases. CDR1 is SGDLS, CDR2 YYNGEE, per germline. This CDR3 has 18 residues. With 3 bases clipped from V and 4 bases from J, the junction kept 15 bases outside the gene matches.

The rearrangement uses TRBV11-1 and TRBJ2-1; 13 nucleotides align to TRBD2. This CDR3 spans 16 amino acids. CDR1 SGHAT and CDR2 FQDESV come from the germline V gene (reference sequence). V lost 5 bases to trimming and J lost 8 bases; unmatched junction nucleotides: 9. The CDR3 sequence: CASSLTGTSGIHEQFF. The CDR3 DNA reads TGTGCCAGCAGCCTCACCGGGACTAGCGGGATCCATGAGCAGTTCTTC.

The chain couples TRBV3-1 (or the pseudogene TRBV3-2) to TRBJ2-5, with 7 bases aligning to TRBD2. Germline V lookup: CDR1 LGHDT, CDR2 YNNKEL (reference sequence). After removal of 5 bases from V and 5 bases from J, the junction contained 5 bases not matched to a gene. The CDR3 spans 13 residues. The CDR3 nucleotides read TGTGCCAGCAGCAAAGGACTAGTGGAGACCCAGTACTTC. It translates to CASSKGLVETQYF.

The rearrangement uses TRBV18 and TRBJ2-7; tentatively, D is TRBD2 (6 bases). Germline values: CDR1 KGHSH, CDR2 LQKENI. The V and J ends lost 1 base and 4 bases respectively, with 11 bases between them. The length of the CDR3 is 14 residues. The CDR3: CASSPRDLTYEQYF. The CDR3 DNA reads TGTGCCAGCTCACCACGGGACTTAACATACGAGCAGTACTTC.

The chain combines TRBV6-5 with TRBJ1-2, with 7 bases aligning to TRBD1. The germline V gene has CDR1 MNHEY and CDR2 SVGAGI. CDR3 length: 13 amino acids. The V segment lost 5 bases and the J segment 0 bases; nucleotides outside the gene matches: 0. The CDR3 DNA reads TGTGCCAGCAGTCAGGGGGCTAACTATGGCTACACCTTC. Protein product: CASSQGANYGYTF.

The J gene is TRBJ1-4, the V gene TRBV19; D not resolved. V was clipped by 10 bases and J by 0 bases, with 12 bases between them. CDR1 and CDR2 from the germline V gene are LNHDA and SQIVND (reference sequence). The CDR3 has 14 residues. In nucleotides, the CDR3 is TGTGCCACCCGGACTGGGGCAACTAATGAAAAACTGTTTTTT. It encodes CATRTGATNEKLFF.

The V call is TRBV29-1, the J call TRBJ2-1; weak D call: TRBD1 (6 bases). The CDR3 is 12 amino acids. Trimming pared 4 bases from V and 7 bases from J, leaving 11 bases between. The germline gives CDR1 SQVTM, CDR2 ANQGSEA. CDR3: CSVGKGGNEQFF. CDR3 DNA: TGCAGCGTTGGAAAAGGGGGTAATGAGCAGTTCTTC.

The V call is TRBV6-5, the J call TRBJ2-7; 11 bases agree with TRBD2. CDR3 length equals 15 residues. CDR1 and CDR2 from the germline V gene are MNHEY and SVGAGI. The J segment lost 6 bases and the V segment lost 6 bases, leaving 10 bases of the junction unmatched. CDR3 sequence reads: CASSYPTSGSGEQYF. DNA of the CDR3: TGTGCCAGCAGCTATCCAACTAGCGGGAGCGGCGAGCAGTACTTC.

In DNA form, the CDR3 reads TGTGCCAGCAGCATCGGACTAGCGGGAGGCACAGATACGCAGTATTTT. Translating gives CASSIGLAGGTDTQYF. V usage is TRBV7-2 and J usage is TRBJ2-3, with 13 bases that match TRBD2. The trim removed 5 bases at V and 1 base at J, leaving 3 bases unmatched. Germline V gene data show CDR1 as SGHTA and CDR2 as FQGNSA. The CDR3 covers 16 residues.

The rearrangement uses TRBV4-1 and TRBJ1-1, with D perhaps TRBD1 (6 bases). V dropped 1 base and J dropped 11 bases, with 17 bases sitting between them. The germline CDR1 and CDR2 sequences are MGHRA and YSYEKL. This CDR3 has 14 residues. The chain's CDR3 is CASSQGPQQGRAFF. In DNA, the CDR3 is TGCGCCAGCAGCCAAGGACCCCAACAGGGAAGGGCTTTCTTT.

This chain uses TRBV24-1 with TRBJ2-2, with no clear D. The germline CDR1 and CDR2 sequences are KGHDR and SFDVKD. The CDR3 sequence is 14 residues long. V was trimmed by 8 bases and J by 10 bases, leaving 19 bases between them. The CDR3 spells CATNPSTGSPELFF. The CDR3 DNA reads TGTGCCACCAACCCCTCGACCGGGTCGCCGGAGCTGTTTTTT.

CDR3 bases: TGTGCCGGCGACAGAGTCACTGAAGCTTTCTTT. This sequence encodes CAGDRVTEAFF. This rearrangement joins TRBV30 to TRBJ1-1; possibly TRBD1 for D (5 bases). CDR1 is GTSNPN, CDR2 SVGIG, per germline (reference sequence). Trimming stripped 8 bases from V and 4 bases from J, with 11 bases between. This CDR3 spans 11 amino acids.

The chain uses TRBV7-8 and TRBJ2-3; TRBD2 might be the D (6 bases). Germline assignment: CDR1 SGHVS and CDR2 FQNEAQ. V was trimmed by 5 bases and J by 4 bases, leaving 19 bases between them. The CDR3 consists of 16 residues. In DNA form, the CDR3 reads TGTGCCAGCAGCCTGACTAGTTTAGTGTTAGCAGATACGCAGTATTTT. Translating gives CASSLTSLVLADTQYF.

This sequence joins TRBV15 and TRBJ2-3; D is possibly TRBD2 (6 bases). The V end lost 1 base, the J end lost 0 bases, and 14 bases lay between the germline ends. The CDR3 is 17 residues long. Germline CDR1 reads LNHNV; CDR2 reads YYDKDF (reference sequence). The CDR3 DNA follows: TGTGCCACCAGCAGAGCTCTAGTGGGACTTAGCACAGATACGCAGTATTTT. Amino acids: CATSRALVGLSTDTQYF.

The CDR3 DNA is TGTGCCAGCAGGGACCAGTCGGGGGAACTGTTTTTT. Translated: CASRDQSGELFF. The genes are TRBV7-9 and TRBJ1-4; possibly TRBD1 for D (5 bases). The CDR3 is 12 residues long. Germline V gene data show CDR1 as SEHNR and CDR2 as FQNEAQ (reference sequence). Between the trimmed V and J ends, which lost 6 bases and 12 bases, there was a span of 14 bases.

The CDR3 reads CAWSSGQTDTQYF. The CDR3 bases are TGTGCCTGGAGTTCGGGACAGACAGATACGCAGTATTTT. The rearrangement uses TRBV30 and TRBJ2-3; 7 nucleotides agree with TRBD1. The junction had 2 bases not matched to a gene; V was cut back by 2 bases and J by 3 bases. The germline V gene has CDR1 GTSNPN and CDR2 SVGIG (reference sequence). The CDR3 runs 13 residues.

The chain employs TRBV6-6 and TRBJ2-7; the D gene is possibly TRBD2 (5 bases). This CDR3 spans 16 amino acids. CDR1 and CDR2 from the germline V gene are MNHNY and SVGAGI (reference sequence). V lost 5 bases to trimming and J lost 3 bases, with 20 bases between them. The CDR3 nucleotides are TGTGCCAGCAGTCTCTTGGTACTAGATGCCGACTACGAGCAGTACTTC. It specifies CASSLLVLDADYEQYF.

On this clone itself: The same CDR3 is also encoded by other DNA sequences in this sample. The J gene is TRBJ1-4, the V gene TRBV30; D gene unclear. The CDR3 is made up of 14 amino acids. V gave up 0 bases and J gave up 8 bases, with 13 bases separating them. Germline loops: CDR1 GTSNPN, CDR2 SVGIG (reference sequence). The CDR3 sequence is CAWSVGGGGEKLFF. CDR3 nucleotides: TGTGCCTGGAGTGTGGGAGGCGGTGGGGAAAAACTGTTTTTT.

The CDR3 reads CASSKDRTAYTGELFF. DNA of the CDR3: TGTGCCAGCAGCAAAGACAGGACGGCGTACACCGGGGAGCTGTTTTTT. V gene TRBV7-9 combines with J gene TRBJ2-2, with a possible D match to TRBD1 (6 bases). Trimming left V 5 bases short and J 3 bases short, with 16 bases between. Germline assignment: CDR1 SEHNR and CDR2 FQNEAQ (reference sequence). The CDR3 has 16 amino acids.